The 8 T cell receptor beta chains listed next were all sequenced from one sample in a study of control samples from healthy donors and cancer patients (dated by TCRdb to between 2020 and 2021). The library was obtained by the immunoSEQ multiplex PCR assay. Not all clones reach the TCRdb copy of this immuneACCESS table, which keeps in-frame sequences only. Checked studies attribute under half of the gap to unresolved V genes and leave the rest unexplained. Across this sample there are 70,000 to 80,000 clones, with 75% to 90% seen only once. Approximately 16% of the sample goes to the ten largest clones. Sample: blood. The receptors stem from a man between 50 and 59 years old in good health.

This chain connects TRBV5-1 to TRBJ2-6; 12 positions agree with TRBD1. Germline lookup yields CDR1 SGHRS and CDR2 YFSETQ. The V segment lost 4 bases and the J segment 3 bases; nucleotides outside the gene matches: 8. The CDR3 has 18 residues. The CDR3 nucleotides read TGCGCCAGCAGCAATGGGACAGGGGGCTTCGATGGGGCCAACGTCCTGACTTTC. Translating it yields CASSNGTGGFDGANVLTF. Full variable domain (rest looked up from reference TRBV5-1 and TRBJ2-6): KAGVTQTPRYLIKTRGQQVTLSCSPISGHRSVSWYQQTPGQGLQFLFEYFSETQRNKGNFPGRFSGRQFSNSRSEMNVSTLELGDSALYLCASSNGTGGFDGANVLTFGAGSRLTVL.

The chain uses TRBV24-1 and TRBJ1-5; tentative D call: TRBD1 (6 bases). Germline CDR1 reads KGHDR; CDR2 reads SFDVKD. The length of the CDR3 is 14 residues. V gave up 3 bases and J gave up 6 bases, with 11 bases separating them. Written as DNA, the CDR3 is TGTGCCACCAGTGATCCCAGGGGAAGTCAGCCCCAGCATTTT. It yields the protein CATSDPRGSQPQHF.

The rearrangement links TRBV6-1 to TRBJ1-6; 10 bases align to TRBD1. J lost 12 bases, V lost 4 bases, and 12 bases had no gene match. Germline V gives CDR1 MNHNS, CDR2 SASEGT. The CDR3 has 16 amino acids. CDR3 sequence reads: CASSAKGDRGALPLHF. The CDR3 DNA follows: TGTGCCAGCAGTGCCAAAGGGGACAGGGGTGCTTTACCCCTCCACTTT.

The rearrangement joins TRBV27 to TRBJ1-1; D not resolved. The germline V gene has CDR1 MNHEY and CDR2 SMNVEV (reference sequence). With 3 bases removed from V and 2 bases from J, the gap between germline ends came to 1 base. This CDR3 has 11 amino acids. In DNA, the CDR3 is TGTGCCAGCAGTTTTAACACTGAAGCTTTCTTT. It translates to CASSFNTEAFF.

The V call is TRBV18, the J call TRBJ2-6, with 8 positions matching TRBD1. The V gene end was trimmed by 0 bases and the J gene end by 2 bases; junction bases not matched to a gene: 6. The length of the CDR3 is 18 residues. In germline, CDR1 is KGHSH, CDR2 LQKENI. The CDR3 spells CASSPPGRGPTGANVLTF. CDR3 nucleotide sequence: TGTGCCAGCTCACCACCGGGCAGGGGGCCCACTGGGGCCAACGTCCTGACTTTC.

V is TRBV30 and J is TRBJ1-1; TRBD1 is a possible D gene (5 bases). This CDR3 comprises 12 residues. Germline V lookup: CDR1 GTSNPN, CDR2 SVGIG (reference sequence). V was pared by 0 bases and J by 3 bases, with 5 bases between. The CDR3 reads CAWSVGDTEAFF. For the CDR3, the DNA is TGTGCCTGGAGTGTGGGGGACACTGAAGCTTTCTTT. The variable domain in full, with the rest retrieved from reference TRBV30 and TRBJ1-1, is SQTIHQWPATLVQPVGSPLSLECTVEGTSNPNLYWYRQAAGRGLQLLFYSVGIGQISSEVPQNLSASRPQDRQFILSSKKLLLSDSGFYLCAWSVGDTEAFFGQGTRLTVV.

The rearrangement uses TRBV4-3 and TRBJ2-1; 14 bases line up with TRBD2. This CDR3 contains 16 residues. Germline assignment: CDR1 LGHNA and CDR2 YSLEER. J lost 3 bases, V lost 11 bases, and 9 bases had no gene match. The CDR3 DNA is TGCGCCTCCAAAAAAGGGACTAGCGGGGGCTACAATGAGCAGTTCTTC. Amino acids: CASKKGTSGGYNEQFF.

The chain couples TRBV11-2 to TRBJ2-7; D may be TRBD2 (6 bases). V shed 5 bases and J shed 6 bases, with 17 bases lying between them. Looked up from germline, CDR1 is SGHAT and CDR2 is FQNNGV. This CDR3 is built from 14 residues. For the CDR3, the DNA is TGTGCCAGCAGCCCTCAGCGCGGGAACACCGAGCAGTACTTC. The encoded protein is CASSPQRGNTEQYF.